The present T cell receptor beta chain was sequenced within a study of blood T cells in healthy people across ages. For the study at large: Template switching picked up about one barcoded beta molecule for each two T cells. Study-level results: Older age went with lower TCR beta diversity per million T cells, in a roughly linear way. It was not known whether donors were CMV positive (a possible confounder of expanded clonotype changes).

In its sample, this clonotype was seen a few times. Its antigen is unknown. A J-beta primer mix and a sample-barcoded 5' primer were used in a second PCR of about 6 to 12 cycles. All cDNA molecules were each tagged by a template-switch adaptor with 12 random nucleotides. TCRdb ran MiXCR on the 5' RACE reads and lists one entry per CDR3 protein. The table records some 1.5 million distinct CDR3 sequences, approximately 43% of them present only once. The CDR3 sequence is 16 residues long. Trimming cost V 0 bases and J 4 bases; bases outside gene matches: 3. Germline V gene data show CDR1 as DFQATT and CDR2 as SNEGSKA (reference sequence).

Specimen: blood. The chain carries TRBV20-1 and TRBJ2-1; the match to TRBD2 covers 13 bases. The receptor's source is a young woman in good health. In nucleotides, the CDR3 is TGCAGTGCTAGAGATCCGACTAGCGGGAGGTACAATGAGCAGTTCTTC. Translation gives CSARDPTSGRYNEQFF.